Detailed here is one T cell receptor beta chain. Per the authors' pipeline: By means of reference gene primer amplification, nucleated cell counts were estimated. Sequencing used immunoSEQ multiplex PCR; TCRdb keeps in-frame clones, though not all of them. V and J calls and clone size follow that table, whereas D and trimming were derived from the DNA. The sample shows 250,000 to 300,000 clones, more than 80% of them seen only once. The sample originates from a study of blood T cell repertoires in COVID-19. Looking at the study overall: The origin of the acute and convalescent COVID-19 samples was the United States, Italy and Spain. T cells, B-cell-depleted T cells, or PBMCs supplied cDNA or gDNA.

This CDR3 spans 15 amino acids. The germline V gene encodes CDR1 KGHSH and CDR2 LQKENI. The V gene end was trimmed by 3 bases and the J gene end by 4 bases; junction bases not matched to a gene: 3. Sequences were obtained from peripheral blood. J is TRBJ1-5 and V is TRBV18, with 10 bases lining up with TRBD1. The source is a woman in her twenties or thirties with active or convalescent COVID-19. CDR3 DNA: TGTGCCAGCTCACCGGGGGGACAGGGGAATCAGCCCCAGCATTTT. It encodes CASSPGGQGNQPQHF.